In this sample, the clone carrying this T cell receptor beta chain turned up a few times. Germline V lookup: CDR1 WSHSY, CDR2 SAAADI. Trimming removed 10 bases from V and 0 bases from J, with 18 bases in between. The CDR3 sequence is 15 residues long. The source of the sample is a study of T cells of healthy individuals. From the 5' RACE reads, TCRdb called clonotypes with MiXCR, one entry per CDR3 protein. The table records about 63,000 distinct CDR3 sequences, roughly 15% of them present only once. This chain joins TRBV10-2 and TRBJ2-5; D call uncertain. The TCR was taken from a human donor in good health. DNA of the CDR3: TGCGCCACCCTTGCCACCCGACTTAACCAAGAGACCCAGTACTTC. Its translation: CATLATRLNQETQYF.